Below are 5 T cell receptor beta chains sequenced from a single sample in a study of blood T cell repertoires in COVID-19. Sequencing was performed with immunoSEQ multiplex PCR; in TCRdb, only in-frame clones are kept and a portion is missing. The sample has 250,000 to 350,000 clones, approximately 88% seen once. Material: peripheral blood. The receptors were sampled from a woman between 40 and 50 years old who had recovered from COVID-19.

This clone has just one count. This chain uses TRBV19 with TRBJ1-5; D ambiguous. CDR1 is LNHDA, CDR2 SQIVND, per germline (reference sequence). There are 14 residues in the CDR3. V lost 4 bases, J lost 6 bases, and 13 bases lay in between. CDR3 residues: CASSKMSFAQPQHF. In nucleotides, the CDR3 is TGTGCCAGTAGTAAGATGAGCTTCGCTCAGCCCCAGCATTTT. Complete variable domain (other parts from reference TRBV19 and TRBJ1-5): DGGITQSPKYLFRKEGQNVTLSCEQNLNHDAMYWYRQDPGQGLRLIYYSQIVNDFQKGDIAEGYSVSREKKESFPLTVTSAQKNPTAFYLCASSKMSFAQPQHFGDGTRLSIL.

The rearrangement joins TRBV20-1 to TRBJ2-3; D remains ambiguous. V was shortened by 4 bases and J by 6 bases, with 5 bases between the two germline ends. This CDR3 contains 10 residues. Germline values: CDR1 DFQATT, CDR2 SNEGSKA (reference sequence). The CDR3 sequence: CSATVDTQYF. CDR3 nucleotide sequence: TGCAGTGCTACAGTTGATACGCAGTATTTT.

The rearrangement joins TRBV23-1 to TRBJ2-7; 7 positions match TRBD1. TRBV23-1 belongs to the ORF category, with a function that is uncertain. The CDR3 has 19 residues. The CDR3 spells CGVDALTISRQGTSYEQYF. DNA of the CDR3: TGCGGGGTAGACGCCCTGACTATCAGCAGACAGGGTACTTCCTACGAGCAGTACTTC.

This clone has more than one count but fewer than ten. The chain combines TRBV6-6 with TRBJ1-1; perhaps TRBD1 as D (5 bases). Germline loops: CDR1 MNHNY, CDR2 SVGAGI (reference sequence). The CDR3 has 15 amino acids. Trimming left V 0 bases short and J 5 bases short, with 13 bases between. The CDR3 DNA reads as TGTGCCAGCAGTTACTCTGGGGGGTTAAGGACTGAAGCTTTCTTT. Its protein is CASSYSGGLRTEAFF.

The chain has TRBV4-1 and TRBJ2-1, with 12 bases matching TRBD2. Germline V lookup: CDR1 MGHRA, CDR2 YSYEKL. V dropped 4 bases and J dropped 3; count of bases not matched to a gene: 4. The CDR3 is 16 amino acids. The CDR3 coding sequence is TGCGCCAGCAGCCGTCAACTAGCGGGAGGCTACAATGAGCAGTTCTTC. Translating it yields CASSRQLAGGYNEQFF.